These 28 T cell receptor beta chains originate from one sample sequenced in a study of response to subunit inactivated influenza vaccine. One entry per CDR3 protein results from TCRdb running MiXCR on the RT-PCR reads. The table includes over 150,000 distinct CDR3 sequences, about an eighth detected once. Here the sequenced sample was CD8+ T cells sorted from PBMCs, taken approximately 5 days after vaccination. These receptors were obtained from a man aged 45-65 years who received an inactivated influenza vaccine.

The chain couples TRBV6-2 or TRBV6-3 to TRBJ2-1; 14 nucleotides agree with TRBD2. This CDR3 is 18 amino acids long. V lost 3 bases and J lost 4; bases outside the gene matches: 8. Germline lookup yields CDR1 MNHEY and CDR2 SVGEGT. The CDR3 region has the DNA TGTGCCAGCAGTTATCCTGGACTAGCGGGGGGATGGTACAATGAGCAGTTCTTC. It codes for CASSYPGLAGGWYNEQFF.

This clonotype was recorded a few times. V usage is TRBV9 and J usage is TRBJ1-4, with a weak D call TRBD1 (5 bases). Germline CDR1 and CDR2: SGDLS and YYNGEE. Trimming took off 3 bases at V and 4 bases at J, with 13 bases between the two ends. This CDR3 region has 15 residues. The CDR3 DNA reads TGTGCCAGCAGCGCCCGGGGGGACTATAATGAAAAACTGTTTTTT. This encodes CASSARGDYNEKLFF.

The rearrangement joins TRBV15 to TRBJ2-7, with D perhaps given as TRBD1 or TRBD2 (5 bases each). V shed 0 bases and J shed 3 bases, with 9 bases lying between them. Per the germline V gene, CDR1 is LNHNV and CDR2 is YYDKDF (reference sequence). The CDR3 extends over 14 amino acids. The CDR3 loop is CATSRDGTGYEQYF. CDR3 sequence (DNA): TGTGCCACCAGCAGAGACGGGACGGGCTACGAGCAGTACTTC.

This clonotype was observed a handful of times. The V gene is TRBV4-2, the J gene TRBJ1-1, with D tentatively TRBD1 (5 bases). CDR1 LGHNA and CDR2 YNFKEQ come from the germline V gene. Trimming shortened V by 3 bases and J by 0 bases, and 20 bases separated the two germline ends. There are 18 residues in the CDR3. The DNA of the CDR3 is TGTGCCAGCAGCCAGTTCTTTCCCCTCGGGACTATGAACACTGAAGCTTTCTTT. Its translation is CASSQFFPLGTMNTEAFF.

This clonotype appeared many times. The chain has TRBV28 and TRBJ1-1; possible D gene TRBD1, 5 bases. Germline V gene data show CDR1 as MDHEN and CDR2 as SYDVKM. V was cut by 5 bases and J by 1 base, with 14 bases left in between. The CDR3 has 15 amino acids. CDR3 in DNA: TGTGCCAGCAGTCCTTCTCAGGGAGGGAACACTGAAGCTTTCTTT. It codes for CASSPSQGGNTEAFF.

The CDR3 is CASIGFRTGGSYEQYF. DNA for the CDR3: TGTGCCAGCATCGGATTCAGGACAGGTGGCTCCTACGAGCAGTACTTC. V and J are TRBV5-5 and TRBJ2-7; the match to TRBD1 covers 7 bases. After removal of 6 bases from V and 0 bases from J, the junction contained 12 bases not matched to a gene. Germline CDR1 is SGHKS and CDR2 is YYEKEE (reference sequence). This CDR3 region has 16 residues.

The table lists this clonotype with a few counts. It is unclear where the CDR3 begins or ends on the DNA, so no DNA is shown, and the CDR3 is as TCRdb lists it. The CDR3 is CISVPEATIPGTSGRASREQYF. The rearrangement joins TRBV7-5 to TRBJ2-7; no check of the table's D call, TRBD2, against the DNA was made. TRBV7-5 is designated a pseudogene. The CDR3 is 22 amino acids in total, end residues counted.

The CDR3 DNA follows: TGTGCCACCAGCAGAGCCCTTGCTTTGGAGACCCAGTACTTC. Translation gives CATSRALALETQYF. This rearrangement joins TRBV15 to TRBJ2-5; D is uncertain. V lost 1 base, J lost 5 bases, and 11 bases lay in between. This CDR3 region has 14 residues. The germline V gene has CDR1 LNHNV and CDR2 YYDKDF (reference sequence).

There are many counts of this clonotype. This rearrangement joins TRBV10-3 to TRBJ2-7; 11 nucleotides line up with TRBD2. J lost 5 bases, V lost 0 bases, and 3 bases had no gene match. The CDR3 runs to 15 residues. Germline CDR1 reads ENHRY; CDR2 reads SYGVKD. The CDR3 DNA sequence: TGTGCCATCAGTGAGTCAACTAGCGGGGGTGACGAGCAGTACTTC. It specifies CAISESTSGGDEQYF.

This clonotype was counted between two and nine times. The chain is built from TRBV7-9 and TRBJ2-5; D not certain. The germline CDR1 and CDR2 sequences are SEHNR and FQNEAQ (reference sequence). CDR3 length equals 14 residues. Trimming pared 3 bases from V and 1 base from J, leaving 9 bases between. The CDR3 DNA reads TGTGCCAGCAGCTTTTCGGTAGCCCAAGAGACCCAGTACTTC. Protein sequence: CASSFSVAQETQYF.

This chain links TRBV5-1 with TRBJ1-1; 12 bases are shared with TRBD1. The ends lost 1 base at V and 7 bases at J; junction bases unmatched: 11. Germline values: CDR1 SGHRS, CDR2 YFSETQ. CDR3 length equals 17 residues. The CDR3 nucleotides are TGCGCCAGCAGCTTGTACGGGACAGGGGGCGACGAAGGTGAAGCTTTCTTT. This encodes CASSLYGTGGDEGEAFF. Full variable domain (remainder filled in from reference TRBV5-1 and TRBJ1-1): KAGVTQTPRYLIKTRGQQVTLSCSPISGHRSVSWYQQTPGQGLQFLFEYFSETQRNKGNFPGRFSGRQFSNSRSEMNVSTLELGDSALYLCASSLYGTGGDEGEAFFGQGTRLTVV.

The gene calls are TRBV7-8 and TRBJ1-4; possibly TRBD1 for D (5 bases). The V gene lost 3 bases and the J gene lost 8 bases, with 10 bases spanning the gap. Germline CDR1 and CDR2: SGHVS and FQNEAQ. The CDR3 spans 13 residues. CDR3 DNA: TGTGCCAGCAGCTTTGACAGCTCCGAAAAACTGTTTTTT. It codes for CASSFDSSEKLFF. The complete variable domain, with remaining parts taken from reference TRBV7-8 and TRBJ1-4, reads GAGVSQSPRYKVAKRGQDVALRCDPISGHVSLFWYQQALGQGPEFLTYFQNEAQLDKSGLPSDRFFAERPEGSVSTLKIQRTQQEDSAVYLCASSFDSSEKLFFGSGTQLSVL.

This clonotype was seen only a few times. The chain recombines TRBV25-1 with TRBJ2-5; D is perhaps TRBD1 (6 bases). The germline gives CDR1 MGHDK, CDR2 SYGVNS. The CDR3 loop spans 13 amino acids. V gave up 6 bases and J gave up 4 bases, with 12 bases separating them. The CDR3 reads CASRLPGAETQYF. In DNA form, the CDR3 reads TGTGCCAGCAGACTTCCAGGGGCAGAGACCCAGTACTTC.

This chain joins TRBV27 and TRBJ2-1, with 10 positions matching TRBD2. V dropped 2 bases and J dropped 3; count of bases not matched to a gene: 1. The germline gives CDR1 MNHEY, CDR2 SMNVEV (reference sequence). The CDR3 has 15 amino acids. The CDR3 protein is CASSLLAGDYNEQFF. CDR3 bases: TGTGCCAGCAGTTTACTAGCGGGAGACTACAATGAGCAGTTCTTC.

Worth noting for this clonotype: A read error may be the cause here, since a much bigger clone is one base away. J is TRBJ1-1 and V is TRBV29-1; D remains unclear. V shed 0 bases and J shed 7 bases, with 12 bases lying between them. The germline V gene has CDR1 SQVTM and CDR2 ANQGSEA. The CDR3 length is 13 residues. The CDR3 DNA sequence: TGCAGCGTTGAAGAACGCTATGGCAGTGAAGCTTTCTTT. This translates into CSVEERYGSEAFF.

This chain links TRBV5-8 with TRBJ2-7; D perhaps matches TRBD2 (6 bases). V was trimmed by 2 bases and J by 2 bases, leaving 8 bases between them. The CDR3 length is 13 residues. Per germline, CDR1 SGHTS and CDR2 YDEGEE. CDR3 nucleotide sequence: TGTGCCAGCAGCTTCGGGAGAACCTACGAGCAGTACTTC. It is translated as CASSFGRTYEQYF.

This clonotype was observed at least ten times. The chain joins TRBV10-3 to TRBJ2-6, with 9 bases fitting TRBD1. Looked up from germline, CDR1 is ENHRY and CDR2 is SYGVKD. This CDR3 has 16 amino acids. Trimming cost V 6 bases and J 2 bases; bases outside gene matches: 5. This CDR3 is CAISQQGAAGANVLTF. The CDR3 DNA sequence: TGTGCCATCAGCCAACAGGGGGCGGCTGGGGCCAACGTCCTGACTTTC.

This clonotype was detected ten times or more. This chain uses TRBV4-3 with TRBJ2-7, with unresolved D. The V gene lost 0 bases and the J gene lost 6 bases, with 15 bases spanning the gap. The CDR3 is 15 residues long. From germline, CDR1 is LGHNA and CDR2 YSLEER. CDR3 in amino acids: CASSQDGFTPSEQYF. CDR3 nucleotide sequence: TGCGCCAGCAGCCAAGATGGGTTTACCCCTTCCGAGCAGTACTTC.

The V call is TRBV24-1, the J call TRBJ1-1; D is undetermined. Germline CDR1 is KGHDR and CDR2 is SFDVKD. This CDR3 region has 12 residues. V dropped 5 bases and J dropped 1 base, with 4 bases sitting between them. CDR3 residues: CATSVGNTEAFF. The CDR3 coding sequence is TGTGCCACCAGTGTAGGGAACACTGAAGCTTTCTTT.

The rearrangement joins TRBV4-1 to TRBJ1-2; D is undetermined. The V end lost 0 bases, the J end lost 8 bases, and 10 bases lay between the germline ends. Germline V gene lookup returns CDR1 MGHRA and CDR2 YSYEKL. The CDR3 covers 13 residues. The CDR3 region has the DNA TGCGCCAGCAGCCAAGAGAGAGGGAGGGGCTACACCTTC. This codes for CASSQERGRGYTF.

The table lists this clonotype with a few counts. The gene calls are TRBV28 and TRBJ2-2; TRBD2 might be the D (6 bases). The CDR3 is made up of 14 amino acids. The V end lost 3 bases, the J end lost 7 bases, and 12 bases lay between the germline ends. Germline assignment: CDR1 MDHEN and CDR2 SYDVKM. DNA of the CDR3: TGTGCCAGCAGTTTGCGGGATACGGTCGGGGAGCTGTTTTTT. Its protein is CASSLRDTVGELFF.

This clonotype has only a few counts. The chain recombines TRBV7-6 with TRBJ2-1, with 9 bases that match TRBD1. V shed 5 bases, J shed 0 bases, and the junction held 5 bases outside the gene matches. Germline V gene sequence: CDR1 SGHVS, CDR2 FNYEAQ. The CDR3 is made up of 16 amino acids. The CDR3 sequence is CASSTGQGSSYNEQFF. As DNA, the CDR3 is TGTGCCAGCAGCACCGGACAGGGGAGCTCCTACAATGAGCAGTTCTTC.

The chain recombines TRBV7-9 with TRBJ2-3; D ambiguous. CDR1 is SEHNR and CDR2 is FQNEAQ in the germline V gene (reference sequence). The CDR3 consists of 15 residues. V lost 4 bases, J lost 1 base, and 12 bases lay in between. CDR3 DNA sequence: TGTGCCAGCAGCTACCACCCCTGGGGCACAGATACGCAGTATTTT. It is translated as CASSYHPWGTDTQYF. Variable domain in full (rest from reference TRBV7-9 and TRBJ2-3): DTGVSQNPRHKITKRGQNVTFRCDPISEHNRLYWYRQTLGQGPEFLTYFQNEAQLEKSRLLSDRFSAERPKGSFSTLEIQRTEQGDSAMYLCASSYHPWGTDTQYFGPGTRLTVL.

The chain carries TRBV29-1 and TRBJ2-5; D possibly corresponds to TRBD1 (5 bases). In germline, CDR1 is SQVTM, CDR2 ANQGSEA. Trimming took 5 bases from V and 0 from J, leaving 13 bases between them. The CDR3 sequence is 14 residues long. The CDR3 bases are TGCAGCGTTCCCCCAGAGACAGACCAAGAGACCCAGTACTTC. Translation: CSVPPETDQETQYF.

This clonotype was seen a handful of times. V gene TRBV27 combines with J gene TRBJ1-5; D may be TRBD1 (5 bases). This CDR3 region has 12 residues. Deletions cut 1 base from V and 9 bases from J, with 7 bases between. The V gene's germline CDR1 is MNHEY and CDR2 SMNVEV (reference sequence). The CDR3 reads CASSLWGGPQHF. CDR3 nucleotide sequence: TGTGCCAGCAGTTTATGGGGCGGGCCCCAGCATTTT.

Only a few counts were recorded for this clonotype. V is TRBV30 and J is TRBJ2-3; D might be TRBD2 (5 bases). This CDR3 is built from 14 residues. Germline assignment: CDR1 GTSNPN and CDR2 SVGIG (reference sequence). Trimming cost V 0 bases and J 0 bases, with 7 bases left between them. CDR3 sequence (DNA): TGTGCCTGGAGTGTACGCGGGAGCACAGATACGCAGTATTTT. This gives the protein CAWSVRGSTDTQYF. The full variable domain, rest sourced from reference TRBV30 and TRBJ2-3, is SQTIHQWPATLVQPVGSPLSLECTVEGTSNPNLYWYRQAAGRGLQLLFYSVGIGQISSEVPQNLSASRPQDRQFILSSKKLLLSDSGFYLCAWSVRGSTDTQYFGPGTRLTVL.

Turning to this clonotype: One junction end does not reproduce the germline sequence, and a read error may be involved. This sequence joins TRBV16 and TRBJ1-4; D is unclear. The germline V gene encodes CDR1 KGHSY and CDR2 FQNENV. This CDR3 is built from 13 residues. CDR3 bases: TGTGCCAGCAGCCAATCGCCAGGCCCCGCTCGAGTTTTT. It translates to CASSQSPGPARVF.

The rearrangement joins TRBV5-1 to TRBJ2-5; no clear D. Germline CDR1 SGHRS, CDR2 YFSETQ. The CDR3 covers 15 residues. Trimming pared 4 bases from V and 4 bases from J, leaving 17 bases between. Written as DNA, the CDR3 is TGCGCCAGCAGCGGCCTGGACGCCGGTTCAGAGACCCAGTACTTC. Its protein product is CASSGLDAGSETQYF.